The present T cell receptor (beta chain) was sequenced within a study of blood T cell repertoires in COVID-19. Study information: Specimens from acute and convalescent COVID-19 originated in the United States, Italy and Spain. T cells, B-cell-depleted T cells, or PBMCs provided the cDNA or gDNA that served as material.

Only one count was recorded for this clone. V shed 6 bases and J 5 bases; nucleotides not matched to a gene: 6. CDR1 and CDR2 from the germline V gene are MNHEY and SMNVEV (reference sequence). The CDR3 runs 15 residues. TCRdb's table, derived via immunoSEQ multiplex PCR, lists solely in-frame clones and lacks some. The profile shows 310,000 or so clones, around 85% of them singletons. The sample taken for sequencing was peripheral blood. The clonotype originates from a woman aged 30 to 39 who had recovered from COVID-19. The gene calls are TRBV27 and TRBJ2-1, with TRBD2 identical over 11 bases. The CDR3 is CASSIGTSGNNEQFF. The CDR3 coding sequence is TGTGCCAGCAGCATCGGGACTAGCGGAAACAATGAGCAGTTCTTC.